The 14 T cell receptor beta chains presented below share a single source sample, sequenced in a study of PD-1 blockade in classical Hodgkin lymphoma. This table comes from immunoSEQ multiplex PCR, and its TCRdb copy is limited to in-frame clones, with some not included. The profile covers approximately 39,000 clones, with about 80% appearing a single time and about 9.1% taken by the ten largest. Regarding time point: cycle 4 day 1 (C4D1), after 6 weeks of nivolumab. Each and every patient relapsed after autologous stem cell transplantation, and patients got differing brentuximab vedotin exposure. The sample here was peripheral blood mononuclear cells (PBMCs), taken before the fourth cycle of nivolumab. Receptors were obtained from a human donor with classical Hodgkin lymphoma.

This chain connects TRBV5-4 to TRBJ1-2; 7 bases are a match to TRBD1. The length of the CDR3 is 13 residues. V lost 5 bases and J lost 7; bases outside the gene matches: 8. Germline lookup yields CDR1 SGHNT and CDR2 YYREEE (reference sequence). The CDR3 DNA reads TGTGCCAGCAGGCGACAGGGTTGGTCTGGCTACACCTTC. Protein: CASRRQGWSGYTF.

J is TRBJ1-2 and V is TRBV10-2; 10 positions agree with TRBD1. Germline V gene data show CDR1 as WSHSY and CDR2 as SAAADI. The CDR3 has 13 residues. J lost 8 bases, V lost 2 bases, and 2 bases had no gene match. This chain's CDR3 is CASSEVTGGGYTF. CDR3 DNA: TGCGCCAGCAGTGAGGTGACAGGGGGCGGCTACACCTTC.

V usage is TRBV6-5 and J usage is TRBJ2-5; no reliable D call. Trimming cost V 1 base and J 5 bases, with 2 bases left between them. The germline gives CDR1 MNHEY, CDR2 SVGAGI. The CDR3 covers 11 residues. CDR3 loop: CASSYWETQYF. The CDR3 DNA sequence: TGTGCCAGCAGTTACTGGGAGACCCAGTACTTC.

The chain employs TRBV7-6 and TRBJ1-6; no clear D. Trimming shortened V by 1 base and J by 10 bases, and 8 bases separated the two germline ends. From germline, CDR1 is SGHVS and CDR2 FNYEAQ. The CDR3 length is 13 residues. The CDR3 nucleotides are TGTGCCAGCAGCTTAGGCCCTCCGTCACCCCTCCACTTT. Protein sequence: CASSLGPPSPLHF.

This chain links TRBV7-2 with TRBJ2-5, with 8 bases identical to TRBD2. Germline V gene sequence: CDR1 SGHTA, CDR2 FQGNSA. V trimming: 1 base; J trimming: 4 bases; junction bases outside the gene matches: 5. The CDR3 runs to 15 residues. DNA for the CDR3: TGTGCCAGCAGCTTAGTCGGGGGGGGCCGAGAGACCCAGTACTTC. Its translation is CASSLVGGGRETQYF.

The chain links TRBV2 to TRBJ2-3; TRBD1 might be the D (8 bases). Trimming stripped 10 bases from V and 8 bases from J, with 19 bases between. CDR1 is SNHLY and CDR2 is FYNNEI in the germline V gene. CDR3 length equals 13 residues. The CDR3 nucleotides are TGTGCCACCGACAGGGGCGTAGCGGGTACGCAGTATTTT. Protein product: CATDRGVAGTQYF.

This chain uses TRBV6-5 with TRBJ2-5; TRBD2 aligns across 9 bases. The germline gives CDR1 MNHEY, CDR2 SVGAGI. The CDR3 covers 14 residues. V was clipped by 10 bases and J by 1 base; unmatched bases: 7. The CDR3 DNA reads TGTGCCACCAAAGGCGGGGGGGCCCAAGAGACCCAGTACTTC. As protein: CATKGGGAQETQYF.

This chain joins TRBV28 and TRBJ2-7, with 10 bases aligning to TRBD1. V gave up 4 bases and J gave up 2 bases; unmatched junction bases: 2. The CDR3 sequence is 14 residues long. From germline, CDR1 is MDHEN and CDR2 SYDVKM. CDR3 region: CASSSGQGTYEQYF. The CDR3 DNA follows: TGTGCCAGCAGTTCGGGACAGGGGACCTACGAGCAGTACTTC.

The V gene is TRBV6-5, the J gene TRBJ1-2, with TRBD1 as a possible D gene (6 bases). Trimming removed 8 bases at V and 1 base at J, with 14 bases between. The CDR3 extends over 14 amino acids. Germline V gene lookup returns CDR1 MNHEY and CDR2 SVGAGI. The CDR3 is CASWKRGGNYGYTF. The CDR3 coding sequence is TGTGCCAGCTGGAAACGAGGGGGTAACTATGGCTACACCTTC.

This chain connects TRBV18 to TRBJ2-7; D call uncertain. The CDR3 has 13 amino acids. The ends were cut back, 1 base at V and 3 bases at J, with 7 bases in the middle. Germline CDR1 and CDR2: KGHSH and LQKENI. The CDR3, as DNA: TGTGCCAGCTCACCACAATTGAACTACGAGCAGTACTTC. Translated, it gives CASSPQLNYEQYF. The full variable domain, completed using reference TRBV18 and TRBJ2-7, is NAGVMQNPRHLVRRRGQEARLRCSPMKGHSHVYWYRQLPEEGLKFMVYLQKENIIDESGMPKERFSAEFPKEGPSILRIQQVVRGDSAAYFCASSPQLNYEQYFGPGTRLTVT.

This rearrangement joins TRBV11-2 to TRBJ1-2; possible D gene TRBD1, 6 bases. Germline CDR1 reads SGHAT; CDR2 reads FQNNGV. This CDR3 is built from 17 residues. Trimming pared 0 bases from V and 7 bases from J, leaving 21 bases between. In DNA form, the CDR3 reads TGTGCCAGCAGCTTAGATTCATGGGCGGGGGCGCTCAGTGGCTACACCTTC. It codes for CASSLDSWAGALSGYTF.

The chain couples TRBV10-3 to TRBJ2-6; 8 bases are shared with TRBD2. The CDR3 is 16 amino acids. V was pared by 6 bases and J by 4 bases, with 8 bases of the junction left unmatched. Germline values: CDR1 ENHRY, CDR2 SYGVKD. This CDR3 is CAIRDIAGTGANVLTF. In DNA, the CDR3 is TGTGCCATCAGGGATATAGCGGGAACAGGGGCCAACGTCCTGACTTTC.

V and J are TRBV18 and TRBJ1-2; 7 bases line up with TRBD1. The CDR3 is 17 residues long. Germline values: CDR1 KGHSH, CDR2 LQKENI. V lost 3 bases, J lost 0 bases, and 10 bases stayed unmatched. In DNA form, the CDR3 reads TGTGCCAGCTCACCTACTCTAATACAGGGGACTAACTATGGCTACACCTTC. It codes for CASSPTLIQGTNYGYTF.

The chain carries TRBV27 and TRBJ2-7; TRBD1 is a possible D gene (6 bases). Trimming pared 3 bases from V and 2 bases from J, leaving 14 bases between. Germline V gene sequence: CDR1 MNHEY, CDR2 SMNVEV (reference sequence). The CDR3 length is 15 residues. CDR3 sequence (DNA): TGTGCCAGCAGTTTGCTACAGGGTTCTACCTACGAGCAGTACTTC. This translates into CASSLLQGSTYEQYF.